The 26 T cell receptor beta chains given below trace back to one sample, sequenced in a study of Graves' ophthalmopathy and Graves' hyperthyroidism. Amplification of the TCR beta CDR3 regions used RNA transcripts (as template). RT-PCR with HTBI primers came first, then second-round multiplex PCR. TCRdb used MiXCR to reprocess the multiplex PCR reads, holding one entry per CDR3 protein. Found here are under 200,000 distinct CDR3 sequences, roughly 37% of them singletons; the top ten hold roughly 6%. Sequenced material: peripheral blood. The receptors were sampled from a woman aged 40 to 49 with Graves' ophthalmopathy.

This clonotype was counted many times. The chain uses TRBV20-1 and TRBJ1-6; 9 nucleotides match TRBD1. V shed 0 bases, J shed 10 bases, and the junction held 10 bases outside the gene matches. The CDR3 spans 16 residues. CDR1 and CDR2 from the germline V gene are DFQATT and SNEGSKA (reference sequence). The CDR3 sequence is CSARDGDRVRGSPLHF. CDR3 coding DNA: TGCAGTGCTAGAGATGGGGACAGGGTCAGAGGCTCACCCCTCCACTTT.

The rearrangement uses TRBV6-2 or TRBV6-3 and TRBJ1-1, with D possibly TRBD1 on 6 matching bases. CDR1 and CDR2 from the germline V gene are MNHEY and SVGEGT. Trimming removed 2 bases from V and 4 bases from J, with 14 bases in between. This CDR3 region has 15 residues. Here the CDR3 DNA reads TGTGCCAGCAGTTACGGGGGGGGCTACGGCACTGAAGCTTTCTTT. This translates into CASSYGGGYGTEAFF.

This clonotype was found once. This chain connects TRBV7-3 to TRBJ2-5; D remains ambiguous. Trimming took 5 bases from V and 4 from J, leaving 14 bases between them. Germline V gene lookup returns CDR1 SGHTA and CDR2 FQGTGA. The CDR3 extends over 14 amino acids. CDR3 DNA sequence: TGTGCCAGCAGCCCCGGCGGCGTCGGAGAGACCCAGTACTTC. It yields the protein CASSPGGVGETQYF.

This clonotype occurred many times. This chain connects TRBV4-2 to TRBJ2-6; D not certain. CDR1 and CDR2 from the germline V gene are LGHNA and YNFKEQ. The CDR3 runs to 18 residues. Between the trimmed V and J ends, which lost 4 bases and 0 bases, there was a span of 16 bases. For the CDR3, the DNA is TGTGCCAGCAGCCTATACACCTCCTCCAGCTCTGGGGCCAACGTCCTGACTTTC. Protein: CASSLYTSSSSGANVLTF.

Many counts were recorded for this clonotype. This chain uses TRBV20-1 with TRBJ2-7, with D perhaps TRBD1 (6 bases). The V end was cut by 0 bases, the J end by 2 bases, with 11 bases between. The germline CDR1 and CDR2 sequences are DFQATT and SNEGSKA (reference sequence). This CDR3 has 14 amino acids. CDR3 region: CSARDIGTTYEQYF. As DNA, the CDR3 is TGCAGTGCTAGAGATATCGGGACAACCTACGAGCAGTACTTC.

The chain joins TRBV7-2 to TRBJ2-7; no reliable D call. CDR1 and CDR2 from the germline V gene are SGHTA and FQGNSA. Between the trimmed V and J ends, which lost 1 base and 6 bases, there was a span of 7 bases. This CDR3 contains 12 residues. This CDR3 reads CASSLDWVEQYF. CDR3 DNA sequence: TGTGCCAGCAGCTTAGATTGGGTCGAGCAGTACTTC.

The table lists this clonotype with many counts. The chain employs TRBV4-2 and TRBJ2-7; TRBD1 aligns across 10 bases. This CDR3 is built from 16 residues. Germline V gene sequence: CDR1 LGHNA, CDR2 YNFKEQ. J lost 4 bases, V lost 4 bases, and 10 bases had no gene match. CDR3 sequence: CASSPTGTGVSYEQYF. The CDR3 DNA reads TGTGCCAGCAGCCCAACCGGGACAGGGGTGTCGTACGAGCAGTACTTC.

Ten or more counts support this clonotype. V is TRBV30 and J is TRBJ2-5, with D hard to call. In germline, CDR1 is GTSNPN, CDR2 SVGIG (reference sequence). Trimming took 3 bases from V and 1 from J, leaving 12 bases between them. The CDR3 loop spans 14 amino acids. The CDR3 DNA sequence: TGTGCCTGGAGCTTGACAACCATCCAAGAGACCCAGTACTTC. Translation: CAWSLTTIQETQYF.

This clonotype was recorded many times. The chain combines TRBV14 with TRBJ1-2; D possibly corresponds to TRBD1 (5 bases). The CDR3 has 13 residues. V was shortened by 4 bases and J by 5 bases, with 11 bases between the two germline ends. Germline V gene sequence: CDR1 SGHDN, CDR2 FVKESK. This CDR3 is CASSPGRQYGYTF. The DNA of the CDR3 is TGTGCCAGCAGCCCGGGACGCCAATATGGCTACACCTTC.

This chain links TRBV6-1 with TRBJ2-7, with TRBD2 as a possible D gene (5 bases). The last part of the DNA fits TRBJ2-5 better; the J call may be wrong. Germline CDR1 is MNHNS and CDR2 is SASEGT. This CDR3 is 14 amino acids long. CDR3 coding DNA: TGTGCCAGCAGATCCAGCGGTCCCCAAGAGACCCAGTACTTC. Protein: CASRSSGPQETQYF.

The rearrangement uses TRBV19 and TRBJ1-2; no clear D. Germline-derived CDR1 and CDR2 are LNHDA and SQIVND (reference sequence). Trimming removed 3 bases from V and 1 base from J, with 9 bases in between. This CDR3 region has 14 residues. The DNA of the CDR3 is TGTGCCAGTAGTATTCGTGGTGTTAACTATGGCTACACCTTC. Amino acid sequence: CASSIRGVNYGYTF. The full variable domain, in which reference TRBV19 and TRBJ1-2 provide the parts outside the CDR3, is DGGITQSPKYLFRKEGQNVTLSCEQNLNHDAMYWYRQDPGQGLRLIYYSQIVNDFQKGDIAEGYSVSREKKESFPLTVTSAQKNPTAFYLCASSIRGVNYGYTFGSGTRLTVV.

This clonotype was recorded many times. The CDR3 end shows no conserved phenylalanine or tryptophan, and so a read error is likely. The CDR3 nucleotides read TGTGCCAGCAGTACCACGACAGGGGCTTTCTCCTACGAGCAGTACCTC. Protein: CASSTTTGAFSYEQYL. This chain connects TRBV6-1 to TRBJ2-7; 8 bases match TRBD1. V lost 5 bases to trimming and J lost 0 bases; unmatched junction nucleotides: 9. The CDR3 has 16 amino acids. CDR1 and CDR2 from the germline V gene are MNHNS and SASEGT.

The V call is TRBV19, the J call TRBJ1-1; no definite D call. V dropped 6 bases and J dropped 3 bases, with 8 bases sitting between them. There are 12 residues in the CDR3. The germline V gene has CDR1 LNHDA and CDR2 SQIVND (reference sequence). The chain's CDR3 is CASSSAYTEAFF. In DNA form, the CDR3 reads TGTGCCAGTAGCTCGGCGTACACTGAAGCTTTCTTT.

This clonotype was seen repeatedly, ten times or more. The chain is built from TRBV5-6 and TRBJ1-3; 9 bases agree with TRBD1. From germline, CDR1 is SGHDT and CDR2 YYEEEE. This CDR3 has 16 residues. The V segment lost 3 bases and the J segment 0 bases; nucleotides outside the gene matches: 4. The CDR3 DNA follows: TGTGCCAGCAGCTGGGCGGACAGGGGCTCTGGAAACACCATATATTTT. It translates to CASSWADRGSGNTIYF.

V and J are TRBV20-1 and TRBJ1-6; D uncertain. Looked up from germline, CDR1 is DFQATT and CDR2 is SNEGSKA (reference sequence). With 3 bases removed from V and 7 bases from J, the gap between germline ends came to 10 bases. The CDR3 spans 13 residues. The CDR3 DNA reads TGCAGTGCTAGCGAGGCCGGGAATTCACCCCTCCACTTT. Protein sequence: CSASEAGNSPLHF.

The CDR3 protein is CASSYEGGTGELFF. In DNA, the CDR3 is TGTGCCAGCAGTTACGAAGGGGGCACCGGGGAGCTGTTTTTT. The chain combines TRBV6-2 or TRBV6-3 with TRBJ2-2; D is perhaps TRBD1 (6 bases). V gave up 2 bases and J gave up 4 bases, with 8 bases separating them. The CDR3 has 14 amino acids. Germline assignment: CDR1 MNHEY and CDR2 SVGEGT.

The chain is built from TRBV10-3 and TRBJ2-7, with 10 bases identical to TRBD2. The V segment lost 0 bases and the J segment 1 base; nucleotides outside the gene matches: 9. The CDR3 extends over 18 amino acids. Germline V gene sequence: CDR1 ENHRY, CDR2 SYGVKD. The CDR3 nucleotides read TGTGCCATCAGTGAGTCTCACACTAGCGGGACCCTTTCCTACGAGCAGTACTTC. As protein: CAISESHTSGTLSYEQYF.

Comments on this clonotype: One end of the junction is discordant with germline, which a read error may explain. V is TRBV12-3 or TRBV12-4 and J is TRBJ2-5; 8 nucleotides agree with TRBD1. CDR3 length: 16 amino acids. The CDR3 DNA is TGTACCAGCAGTCCTAGGACAGGGACCCGGGGAGAGACCCAGTACTTC. Its translation is CTSSPRTGTRGETQYF.

This clonotype appeared many times. V is TRBV7-9 and J is TRBJ1-1; 7 nucleotides agree with TRBD1. The CDR3 runs to 12 residues. CDR1 and CDR2 (germline): SEHNR, FQNEAQ (reference sequence). Trimming at V came to 1 base and at J to 11 bases, leaving 4 bases not matched to a gene. The CDR3 DNA is TGTGCCAGCAGCTTAGAGACAGGGTGGGCTTTCTTT. Amino acids: CASSLETGWAFF.

This clonotype was counted ten times or more. V is TRBV28 and J is TRBJ1-2; no clear D. V was cut by 5 bases and J by 0 bases, with 7 bases left in between. The length of the CDR3 is 13 residues. Germline values: CDR1 MDHEN, CDR2 SYDVKM. CDR3 protein: CASSIHTNYGYTF. CDR3 in DNA: TGTGCCAGCAGTATCCACACTAACTATGGCTACACCTTC.

The chain links TRBV6-1 to TRBJ2-5, with TRBD2 matching over 9 bases. J gave up 5 bases and V 8 bases, and 9 bases lay outside the gene matches. The germline gives CDR1 MNHNS, CDR2 SASEGT. The CDR3 length is 14 residues. The CDR3 coding sequence is TGTGCCAGCTTGGCGGGAGGGTTCGATGAGACCCAGTACTTC. Translation: CASLAGGFDETQYF.

The V call is TRBV6-1, the J call TRBJ1-1; no reliable D call. The CDR3 totals 15 residues. CDR1 and CDR2 from the germline V gene are MNHNS and SASEGT. V was pared by 5 bases and J by 1 base, with 14 bases between. The DNA for the CDR3 is TGTGCCAGCAGTCCGTCCGAAGTAAAGAACACTGAAGCTTTCTTT. Its protein is CASSPSEVKNTEAFF.

This clonotype was found a few times. V gene TRBV12-3 or TRBV12-4 combines with J gene TRBJ2-7; D gene uncertain. The CDR3 is 12 amino acids. Trimming cost V 8 bases and J 3 bases, with 11 bases left between them. CDR3 in amino acids: CASSPAHYEQYF. The CDR3 region has the DNA TGTGCCAGCTCGCCCGCCCACTACGAGCAGTACTTC.

This clonotype was recorded many times. The chain carries TRBV24-1 and TRBJ2-3, with TRBD2 matching over 7 bases. Per the germline V gene, CDR1 is KGHDR and CDR2 is SFDVKD. Trimming took 4 bases from V and 0 from J; bases not matched to a gene: 9. The CDR3 has 17 residues. The CDR3 loop reads CATSEARGGTSTDTQYF. CDR3 bases: TGTGCCACCAGTGAGGCACGCGGGGGAACTAGCACAGATACGCAGTATTTT.

This clonotype was counted at least ten times. The V call is TRBV20-1, the J call TRBJ2-7, with a tentative D call TRBD1 (5 bases). Germline lookup yields CDR1 DFQATT and CDR2 SNEGSKA (reference sequence). The CDR3 has 14 residues. The V end lost 3 bases, the J end lost 2 bases, and 14 bases lay between the germline ends. The CDR3 is CSASDSSVPYEQYF. The CDR3 DNA reads TGCAGTGCTAGTGACAGCTCTGTGCCCTACGAGCAGTACTTC.

DNA of the CDR3: TGCGCCAGCAGCCAAGGGCTAGGGGGGGCCTACGAGCAGTACTTC. It codes for CASSQGLGGAYEQYF. The rearrangement links TRBV4-3 to TRBJ2-7; tentative D call: TRBD2 (7 bases). The CDR3 loop spans 15 amino acids. Germline lookup yields CDR1 LGHNA and CDR2 YSLEER. The V end lost 1 base, the J end lost 2 bases, and 12 bases lay between the germline ends.